A selection of T cell receptor beta chains follows, all from one sample in a study of blood T cells in healthy people across ages. Via MiXCR, TCRdb re-called the 5' RACE reads, giving one row per CDR3 protein. The table records approximately 900,000 distinct CDR3 sequences, about 28% of them present only once. These data also featured in a second study, about T cells of mothers and their children.

The specimen was blood. The receptors here all came from a woman aged 40 to 50 in good health. CDR3s leave out the opening cysteine and the closing phenylalanine or tryptophan. The D gene is left open where the match is weak.

V gene	J gene	D gene	CDR3 protein
TRBV20-1	TRBJ1-6	TRBD1	SVDRPNNNSPLH
TRBV4-1	TRBJ1-2	TRBD1	ASSYTGVSNYGYT
TRBV7-2	TRBJ1-2	TRBD1	ASSLAGDREGGYT
TRBV6-6	TRBJ1-2	.	ASSSTRSGGGYGYT
TRBV20-1	.	TRBD1	SATGTGRSEQY
TRBV7-8	TRBJ2-3	TRBD2	ASSPRLAGLLTDTQY
TRBV6-6	TRBJ2-3	.	ASSSQFTDTQY
TRBV7-9	TRBJ1-1	.	ASSLVVGGEGTEAF
TRBV4-2	TRBJ2-3	.	ASSPGDGRLLTDTQY
TRBV7-9	TRBJ2-3	TRBD2	ASSLVAGTGTDTQY
TRBV29-1	TRBJ2-1	TRBD1	SVDRGRVDNEQF
TRBV3-1	TRBJ2-5	TRBD1	ASSHLGQHQETQY
TRBV4-1	TRBJ2-1	TRBD2	ASSQVASGEQF
TRBV11-2	TRBJ1-1	.	ASSLTQRGGTF
TRBV20-1	TRBJ2-7	.	SARDRRGNEQY
TRBV2	TRBJ1-1	.	ASRTGTTNTEAF
TRBV27	TRBJ2-1	TRBD1	ASSYLDRGVDEQF
TRBV29-1	TRBJ1-5	.	SVGTGMGNQPQH
TRBV6-5	TRBJ1-2	TRBD1	ASSPGDRVDYGYT
TRBV30	TRBJ2-7	.	APPGTYEQY
TRBV20-1	TRBJ2-3	.	SARMGDTQY
TRBV19	TRBJ1-1	.	ACTQGRTNTEAF
TRBV20-1	TRBJ2-7	.	SARVPGYAYEQY
TRBV7-9	TRBJ2-1	TRBD2	ASSLYAGGINEQF
TRBV9	TRBJ2-6	TRBD2	ASSDLGTKEANVLT
TRBV7-9	TRBJ2-1	TRBD1	ASNPTNRGYEQF
TRBV21-1	TRBJ1-5	.	ASSKADKNQPQH
TRBV29-1	TRBJ2-4	.	SVWSVNIQY
TRBV20-1	TRBJ2-1	.	SALTPSSSYNEQF
TRBV18	TRBJ1-1	.	ASSPPGEEAF
TRBV2	TRBJ2-7	.	ASRGVGPYEQY
TRBV29-1	TRBJ1-1	TRBD1	SVDREWGEAF
TRBV2	.	.	ASSEAQNAYEQY
TRBV5-1	TRBJ1-2	.	ASSGQTNYGYT
TRBV3-1	TRBJ1-2	.	ASSQDPLDLGADYGYT
TRBV20-1	TRBJ1-1	TRBD1	SATGTAINTEAF
TRBV20-1	TRBJ2-3	.	SAISRGTSTDTQY
TRBV2	TRBJ2-1	TRBD2	ASRITSGGHNEQF
TRBV7-2	TRBJ1-6	.	ASSSSAQYNSPLH
TRBV20-1	TRBJ2-7	TRBD1	SATPPTGNYEQY
TRBV11-2	TRBJ2-3	.	ASSLGFADTQY
TRBV5-1	TRBJ1-6	.	ASKYLEDSPLH
TRBV20-1	TRBJ2-5	TRBD2	SVVSGRGETQY
TRBV5-4	.	.	ASSLDGAVSFYEQY
TRBV30	TRBJ1-1	.	AWSPGVTGFDTEAF
TRBV6-1	TRBJ1-5	.	ASNLDGRNQPQH
TRBV20-1	TRBJ2-5	.	SALRGQETQY
TRBV2	TRBJ1-4	.	ASRSRETDEKLF
TRBV28	TRBJ2-7	TRBD1	ASSFPQGAFYEQY
TRBV20-1	TRBJ1-6	TRBD1	SARDWDREALH
TRBV6-5	TRBJ2-7	TRBD1	ASSKAGTERYEQY
TRBV5-8	TRBJ1-2	.	ASSLATDYGYT
TRBV4-2	TRBJ2-7	.	ASSQNSGVGYEQY
TRBV28	TRBJ2-1	.	ASKSWVQF
TRBV7-7	TRBJ1-1	.	ASSLGENTEAF
TRBV6-4	TRBJ2-1	TRBD2	ASSERGGDYNEQF